This entry lists 28 T cell receptor beta chains sequenced from one sample in a study of radiation and T cells in renal cell carcinoma. Sequencing was performed with immunoSEQ multiplex PCR; in TCRdb, only in-frame clones are kept and a portion is missing. Of over 60,000 clones in the sample, 70% to 90% were seen once. Time point reported: blood 4 weeks post-SBRT, at nephrectomy. Documented treatment: 15 Gy SBRT to primary tumor, nephrectomy 4 weeks later. This sample comprised blood, obtained from a patient whose treatment included radiotherapy and nephrectomy. Receptor source: an older woman with renal cell carcinoma.

V is TRBV27 and J is TRBJ1-2, with 7 bases matching TRBD1. Trimming at V came to 6 bases and at J to 4 bases, leaving 11 bases not matched to a gene. The CDR3 is 15 residues long. Germline V gene data show CDR1 as MNHEY and CDR2 as SMNVEV (reference sequence). The CDR3: CASRTNRGSGYGYTF. The CDR3 nucleotides are TGTGCCAGCAGGACAAACAGGGGCAGCGGCTATGGCTACACCTTC.

The chain combines TRBV10-3 with TRBJ2-3, with TRBD2 matching 9 bases. The CDR3 runs to 17 residues. From germline, CDR1 is ENHRY and CDR2 SYGVKD. J lost 2 bases, V lost 4 bases, and 10 bases had no gene match. CDR3 nucleotide sequence: TGTGCCATCAGTGTCAATCCTAGCGGGAACCCCACAGATACGCAGTATTTT. Protein: CAISVNPSGNPTDTQYF.

V is TRBV5-6 and J is TRBJ1-3; D remains unclear. V lost 0 bases to trimming and J lost 0 bases, with 10 bases between them. There are 16 residues in the CDR3. Germline values: CDR1 SGHDT, CDR2 YYEEEE. Written as DNA, the CDR3 is TGTGCCAGCAGCTTGGCCCAGCGCAGCTCTGGAAACACCATATATTTT. Protein product: CASSLAQRSSGNTIYF.

The chain uses TRBV6-5 and TRBJ1-3; weak D call: TRBD1 (6 bases). Trimming took off 8 bases at V and 2 bases at J, with 13 bases between the two ends. CDR1 is MNHEY, CDR2 SVGAGI, per germline. The CDR3 spans 14 residues. The CDR3 DNA reads as TGTGCCAGCCGTAAGAGACAGGCTGGAAACACCATATATTTT. The encoded protein is CASRKRQAGNTIYF.

This chain links TRBV25-1 with TRBJ2-2; the D gene could be TRBD1 or TRBD2 (5 bases each). Trimming took off 6 bases at V and 4 bases at J, with 9 bases between the two ends. There are 13 residues in the CDR3. Germline V gene sequence: CDR1 MGHDK, CDR2 SYGVNS. CDR3 bases: TGTGCCAGCAGGGGGGTCGGCACCGGGGAGCTGTTTTTT. Encoded protein: CASRGVGTGELFF.

CDR3 sequence reads: CASSPEQQGPQHF. The CDR3 coding sequence is TGTGCCAGCAGCCCGGAGCAGCAAGGGCCCCAGCATTTT. The chain employs TRBV7-2 and TRBJ1-5, with D uncertain. Germline V gene lookup returns CDR1 SGHTA and CDR2 FQGNSA. Trimming pared 5 bases from V and 9 bases from J, leaving 14 bases between. The CDR3 runs 13 residues. The full variable domain, in which reference TRBV7-2 and TRBJ1-5 provide the parts outside the CDR3, is GAGVSQSPSNKVTEKGKDVELRCDPISGHTALYWYRQSLGQGLEFLIYFQGNSAPDKSGLPSDRFSAERTGGSVSTLTIQRTQQEDSAVYLCASSPEQQGPQHFGDGTRLSIL.

The genes are TRBV27 and TRBJ1-5; D call uncertain. V was cut by 5 bases and J by 6 bases, with 17 bases left in between. The CDR3 is 15 amino acids. CDR1 and CDR2 (germline): MNHEY, SMNVEV (reference sequence). CDR3 DNA sequence: TGTGCCAGCAGTCCAATTCAAGTAGGCCCTCAGCCCCAGCATTTT. Protein sequence: CASSPIQVGPQPQHF.

V is TRBV4-1 and J is TRBJ2-7; 9 nucleotides agree with TRBD1. This CDR3 has 13 residues. The V segment lost 6 bases and the J segment 2 bases; nucleotides outside the gene matches: 2. The germline V gene encodes CDR1 MGHRA and CDR2 YSYEKL. Here the CDR3 reads CASRDRGTYEQYF. CDR3 in DNA: TGCGCCAGCAGGGACAGGGGCACCTACGAGCAGTACTTC.

This clone has just a few counts. V and J are TRBV9 and TRBJ1-1, with D perhaps matching TRBD1 (5 bases). Trimming pared 0 bases from V and 4 bases from J, leaving 10 bases between. Germline lookup yields CDR1 SGDLS and CDR2 YYNGEE. This CDR3 is built from 14 residues. CDR3 DNA sequence: TGTGCCAGCAGCGTAGGAGCAGGGATCACTGAAGCTTTCTTT. Its protein product is CASSVGAGITEAFF.

The rearrangement uses TRBV5-1 and TRBJ2-1; 8 bases match TRBD1. The CDR3 is 16 amino acids. After removal of 3 bases from V and 5 bases from J, the junction contained 10 bases not matched to a gene. From germline, CDR1 is SGHRS and CDR2 YFSETQ. As DNA, the CDR3 is TGCGCCAGCAGCTCCCCCGGGACAGGCCCTAACAATGAGCAGTTCTTC. Its protein product is CASSSPGTGPNNEQFF.

J is TRBJ2-1 and V is TRBV7-9; 15 nucleotides match TRBD2. The CDR3 loop spans 18 amino acids. V was pared by 5 bases and J by 2 bases, with 7 bases of the junction left unmatched. Germline V lookup: CDR1 SEHNR, CDR2 FQNEAQ (reference sequence). Written as DNA, the CDR3 is TGTGCCAGCAGCCCCCGGACTAGCGGGGGGGCTACCTACAATGAGCAGTTCTTC. It yields the protein CASSPRTSGGATYNEQFF.

The genes are TRBV5-5 and TRBJ2-2, with D uncertain. This CDR3 contains 14 residues. The germline CDR1 and CDR2 sequences are SGHKS and YYEKEE (reference sequence). The germline V and J ends were trimmed by 0 bases and 6 bases, with 9 bases remaining between them. The DNA of the CDR3 is TGTGCCAGCAGCTTGGAGGTGGAACCCGGGGAGCTGTTTTTT. Protein: CASSLEVEPGELFF. Supplemented by reference TRBV5-5 and TRBJ2-2, the full variable domain reads DAGVTQSPTHLIKTRGQQVTLRCSPISGHKSVSWYQQVLGQGPQFIFQYYEKEERGRGNFPDRFSARQFPNYSSELNVNALLLGDSALYLCASSLEVEPGELFFGEGSRLTVL.

The count of this clone is one. The J gene is TRBJ2-1, the V gene TRBV28; 10 bases are a match to TRBD2. In germline, CDR1 is MDHEN, CDR2 SYDVKM. CDR3 length: 15 residues. The junction had 3 bases not matched to a gene; V was cut back by 7 bases and J by 0 bases. The CDR3 region has the DNA TGTGCCAGCAAACTAGCGGGGAGCTCCTACAATGAGCAGTTCTTC. It codes for CASKLAGSSYNEQFF.

The genes are TRBV16 and TRBJ1-3; D unresolved. V gave up 0 bases and J gave up 3 bases, with 6 bases separating them. The V gene's germline CDR1 is KGHSY and CDR2 FQNENV. There are 14 residues in the CDR3. CDR3 sequence: CASSQSSVGNTIYF. The CDR3 DNA follows: TGTGCCAGCAGCCAATCGTCCGTTGGAAACACCATATATTTT.

This chain links TRBV2 with TRBJ1-5; the D is unclear. This CDR3 has 14 amino acids. Germline assignment: CDR1 SNHLY and CDR2 FYNNEI. V was cut by 4 bases and J by 6 bases, with 13 bases left in between. The CDR3 region is CASSGNKGGQPQHF. The CDR3 nucleotides are TGTGCCAGCAGTGGCAACAAGGGCGGTCAGCCCCAGCATTTT. The full variable domain, with the rest looked up from reference TRBV2 and TRBJ1-5, is EPEVTQTPSHQVTQMGQEVILRCVPISNHLYFYWYRQILGQKVEFLVSFYNNEISEKSEIFDDQFSVERPDGSNFTLKIRSTKLEDSAMYFCASSGNKGGQPQHFGDGTRLSIL.

This chain connects TRBV11-2 to TRBJ2-3; D uncertain. The V and J ends lost 3 bases and 7 bases respectively, with 14 bases between them. Per germline, CDR1 SGHAT and CDR2 FQNNGV. The CDR3 extends over 14 amino acids. This chain's CDR3 is CASSFSGGRNTQYF. The CDR3 region has the DNA TGTGCCAGCAGCTTTTCTGGCGGCAGGAATACGCAGTATTTT.

This clone was seen only once. The same CDR3 can be traced to other DNA sequences in this sample. The J gene is TRBJ1-2, the V gene TRBV5-6; a possible D gene is TRBD1 (5 bases). CDR1 and CDR2 (germline): SGHDT, YYEEEE. The CDR3 is 14 amino acids. The V end lost 5 bases, the J end lost 4 bases, and 15 bases lay between the germline ends. CDR3 in DNA: TGTGCCAGCAGTCGGGGGGGGGTGGGCTATGGCTACACCTTC. This sequence encodes CASSRGGVGYGYTF.

This clone has more than one count but fewer than ten. This chain links TRBV11-3 with TRBJ1-1, with a tentative D call TRBD1 (6 bases). The CDR3 length is 14 residues. Germline CDR1 SGHNT, CDR2 YENEEA. V was clipped by 2 bases and J by 2 bases, with 9 bases between them. The CDR3 protein is CASSLNRANTEAFF. CDR3 sequence (DNA): TGTGCCAGCAGCTTAAACAGGGCAAACACTGAAGCTTTCTTT.

This chain links TRBV28 with TRBJ1-2, with 7 bases that match TRBD1. The CDR3 has 15 residues. Germline CDR1 MDHEN, CDR2 SYDVKM. V gave up 10 bases and J gave up 4 bases; unmatched junction bases: 15. CDR3 bases: TGTGCCACGGAGATCGGGACAGCCACCCTCTATGGCTACACCTTC. Amino acids: CATEIGTATLYGYTF.

The V call is TRBV10-1, the J call TRBJ2-1; TRBD2 agrees at 7 bases. The J segment lost 4 bases and the V segment lost 0 bases, leaving 3 bases of the junction unmatched. Germline values: CDR1 WNHNN, CDR2 SYGVQD (reference sequence). The CDR3 is 15 amino acids. CDR3 sequence (DNA): TGCGCCAGCAGTGAGTCTATTAGCGGGTACAATGAGCAGTTCTTC. As protein: CASSESISGYNEQFF.

The chain employs TRBV19 and TRBJ1-2, with TRBD1 matching over 7 bases. The CDR3 is 15 amino acids. The germline V gene has CDR1 LNHDA and CDR2 SQIVND (reference sequence). The V gene end was trimmed by 3 bases and the J gene end by 4 bases; junction bases not matched to a gene: 8. CDR3 coding DNA: TGTGCCAGTAGTATGGCCGACAGGGAGGCCTATGGCTACACCTTC. It encodes CASSMADREAYGYTF.

The chain links TRBV25-1 to TRBJ2-7; no definite D call. V dropped 8 bases and J dropped 4 bases, with 9 bases sitting between them. The germline V gene has CDR1 MGHDK and CDR2 SYGVNS. The CDR3 has 11 residues. CDR3 sequence (DNA): TGTGCCAGCTTTGACGGGTACGAGCAGTACTTC. It codes for CASFDGYEQYF.

The chain couples TRBV7-9 to TRBJ1-2, with 7 bases fitting TRBD1. Germline CDR1 is SEHNR and CDR2 is FQNEAQ (reference sequence). The CDR3 totals 15 residues. V trimming: 1 base; J trimming: 2 bases; junction bases outside the gene matches: 4. The CDR3 sequence: CASSLVGQRNYGYTF. The DNA for the CDR3 is TGTGCCAGCAGCTTAGTGGGACAGCGGAACTATGGCTACACCTTC.

V usage is TRBV5-4 and J usage is TRBJ2-5; D might be TRBD2 (5 bases). The DNA end is a closer match to TRBJ2-7, so the J assignment may be wrong. The CDR3 contains 14 residues. Germline V gives CDR1 SGHNT, CDR2 YYREEE (reference sequence). The DNA for the CDR3 is TGTGCCAGCAGCTTTCGGGAAAACTCCTACGAGCAGTACTTC. Protein: CASSFRENSYEQYF.

The chain recombines TRBV5-1 with TRBJ2-3; 7 positions agree with TRBD1. The germline V gene has CDR1 SGHRS and CDR2 YFSETQ. This CDR3 is 13 amino acids long. With V trimmed by 9 bases and J by 1 base, 5 bases remained unmatched. The chain's CDR3 is CATSGQGTDTQYF. As DNA, the CDR3 is TGCGCCACCTCAGGACAGGGCACAGATACGCAGTATTTT.

This clone was seen only a few times. The V call is TRBV15, the J call TRBJ1-5; D may be TRBD1 (6 bases). Germline CDR1 reads LNHNV; CDR2 reads YYDKDF (reference sequence). This CDR3 has 17 amino acids. With 4 bases removed from V and 0 bases from J, the gap between germline ends came to 16 bases. The CDR3 loop is CATSTWEGGTSNQPQHF. As DNA, the CDR3 is TGTGCCACCAGCACCTGGGAGGGGGGGACTAGCAATCAGCCCCAGCATTTT.

The rearrangement links TRBV2 to TRBJ1-2; 11 bases align to TRBD1. CDR3 size: 13 residues. Germline assignment: CDR1 SNHLY and CDR2 FYNNEI. V was clipped by 7 bases and J by 7 bases; unmatched bases: 5. CDR3 region: CASNGQGARGYTF. The CDR3 DNA follows: TGTGCCAGCAACGGACAGGGGGCTCGTGGCTACACCTTC. The full variable domain, rest sourced from reference TRBV2 and TRBJ1-2, is EPEVTQTPSHQVTQMGQEVILRCVPISNHLYFYWYRQILGQKVEFLVSFYNNEISEKSEIFDDQFSVERPDGSNFTLKIRSTKLEDSAMYFCASNGQGARGYTFGSGTRLTVV.

The rearrangement links TRBV2 to TRBJ2-3; 9 positions match TRBD2. Germline V CDR1 and CDR2: SNHLY, FYNNEI. V lost 2 bases to trimming and J lost 1 base; unmatched junction nucleotides: 4. The CDR3 loop spans 16 amino acids. Here the CDR3 reads CASSEMTSGGTDTQYF. DNA of the CDR3: TGTGCCAGCAGTGAAATGACTAGCGGAGGCACAGATACGCAGTATTTT.